These T cell receptor beta chains were read from a single sample in a study of response to subunit inactivated influenza vaccine. TCRdb independently ran MiXCR on the RT-PCR reads; one entry per CDR3 protein. The sample consists of hundreds of thousands of distinct CDR3 sequences, roughly 9.8% of them appearing once. The sample here was PBMCs from blood, taken about 40 days after vaccination. The receptors were gathered from a man in his forties or fifties who received an inactivated influenza vaccine. The CDR3 runs from the conserved cysteine through the conserved F or W. Each record gives: J gene, V gene, CDR3 protein.

TRBJ2-5,TRBV6-5,CASSYSPQTPRTQYF
TRBJ2-1,TRBV15,CATSRDRAPPFMQFF
TRBJ2-1,TRBV27,CASSSQGVMNEQFF
TRBJ2-2,TRBV5-6,CASSKDVAPGELFF
TRBJ2-7,TRBV5-1,CASSLYNTGSRNEQYF
TRBJ1-1,TRBV7-2,CASSGGMNTEAFF
TRBJ1-6,TRBV20-1,CSATDPLGGSSYNSPLHF
TRBJ1-6,TRBV27,CASSLSVGQGAVNSPLHF
TRBJ1-1,TRBV3-1,CASSQLNTEAFF
TRBJ2-1,TRBV12-3/TRBV12-4,CASSPLAGGYSEQFF
TRBJ2-1,TRBV9,CASSVGTSGGLRNEQFF
TRBJ1-2,TRBV12-3/TRBV12-4,CASSFRARSYGYTF
TRBJ2-7,TRBV28,CASSLGGQRYEQYF
TRBJ2-3,TRBV3-1,CASSQWTASVDTQYF
TRBJ2-2,TRBV28,CATHGIKDRATGELFF
TRBJ2-1,TRBV15,CATSKRFNEQFF
TRBJ2-7,TRBV5-1,CASSPESVHEQYF
TRBJ1-5,TRBV20-1,CSAPTGGNQPQHF
TRBJ1-2,TRBV28,CASSLVRVGGYTF
TRBJ2-2,TRBV7-7,CASSLDGFTGELFF